These T cell receptor beta chains were read from a single sample in a study of patients and donors after allogeneic stem cell transplantation. Each CDR3 protein gets one entry after TCRdb re-called the RT-PCR reads with MiXCR. The sample includes approximately 200,000 distinct CDR3 sequences, approximately 41% of them seen just once. Sequencing input: blood, either unsorted or a sorted T cell fraction (not recorded which). Receptors were obtained from a human donor who was either an allogeneic HSCT recipient or a stem cell or donor lymphocyte infusion donor (not recorded which). It is not recorded whose cells these are; they may come from a transplant donor. CDR3s include the opening cysteine and the closing phenylalanine or tryptophan. Fields, in order: J gene, V gene, CDR3 protein.

j_call: TRBJ2-7
v_call: TRBV3-1
cdr3_aa: CASSQGGGVLYF

j_call: TRBJ2-3
v_call: TRBV12-3/TRBV12-4
cdr3_aa: CASSFDSGSTDTQYF

j_call: TRBJ1-2
v_call: TRBV6-5
cdr3_aa: CASSYSQDRGYGYTF

j_call: TRBJ2-7
v_call: TRBV28
cdr3_aa: CASSLPGGSSYEQYF

j_call: TRBJ2-7
v_call: TRBV9
cdr3_aa: CASSVDLRDEQYF

j_call: TRBJ2-2
v_call: TRBV24-1
cdr3_aa: CATSDPGLAANTGELFF

j_call: TRBJ1-4
v_call: TRBV27
cdr3_aa: CASTSSGVGEEKLFF

j_call: TRBJ2-7
v_call: TRBV20-1
cdr3_aa: CSARGAQAYEQYF

j_call: TRBJ2-3
v_call: TRBV4-3
cdr3_aa: CASSQDPQGIDTQYF

j_call: TRBJ2-7
v_call: TRBV12-3/TRBV12-4
cdr3_aa: CASSLTQGAYEQYF

j_call: TRBJ1-4
v_call: TRBV29-1
cdr3_aa: CSARVSQNGEKLFF